This T cell receptor beta chain was recorded in a study of early T cells in non-severe SARS-CoV-2 infection. In the study overall: Bulk RNA isolated from unsorted whole blood underwent sequencing; chains were not paired.

Worth noting for this clonotype: Its specificity is unknown.

The J segment lost 2 bases and the V segment lost 5 bases, leaving 7 bases of the junction unmatched. This CDR3 contains 15 residues. Study-wide results and caveats: VDJdb-based matching was biased toward anti-spike CD8 responses and missed private and CD4 specificities.

As part of library construction, unique molecular identifiers were attached to individual cDNA molecules. TCRdb fed the 5' RACE reads into MiXCR, producing one record per CDR3 protein. Here the sample spans roughly 55,000 distinct CDR3 sequences, 6% to 7% being singletons. Sequencing was carried out using whole blood. This TCR was sampled from an adult who was a healthcare worker with PCR-confirmed SARS-CoV-2 infection or an uninfected control (not recorded which). This chain joins TRBV12-3 or TRBV12-4 and TRBJ1-2; the match to TRBD1 covers 8 bases. The CDR3 bases are TGTGCCAGCAGTCTAAGCCGGACAGGGAACTATGGCTACACCTTC. This codes for CASSLSRTGNYGYTF.